This paragraph reports one T cell receptor (beta chain). TCRdb's copy holds only in-frame clones and misses some; the assay was immunoSEQ multiplex PCR. The table lists under 45,000 clones, over 85% of them singletons, with approximately 0.73% in the top ten. These data belong to a study of T cell changes during pregnancy in multiple sclerosis. V was pared by 1 base and J by 4 bases, with 17 bases between. From germline, CDR1 is MNHNS and CDR2 SASEGT. This CDR3 has 16 amino acids. This sample comprised CD4+ T cells from peripheral blood mononuclear cells, obtained in the first trimester of pregnancy. This chain uses TRBV6-1 with TRBJ2-7; D may be TRBD2 (6 bases). This TCR came from a female donor with multiple sclerosis, enrolled in a pregnancy study. Written as DNA, the CDR3 is TGTGCCAGCAGTGAAGTCGGGGGATTCGGGGTTTACGAGCAGTACTTC. It translates to CASSEVGGFGVYEQYF.